What follows are 16 T cell receptor beta chains derived from one specimen sequenced in a study of identical twins. In TCRdb, the 5' RACE reads were re-called with MiXCR into one record per CDR3 protein. The table has roughly 700,000 distinct CDR3 sequences, roughly 8% seen once. The data were also submitted as part of a second study, on yellow fever vaccine responses in identical twins.

The sequenced sample was PBMCs. The receptors derive from a woman aged 18-30 years in good health.

The chain carries TRBV27 and TRBJ2-4; 7 nucleotides align to TRBD1. The CDR3 is 16 amino acids. Germline-derived CDR1 and CDR2 are MNHEY and SMNVEV (reference sequence). Trimming took 5 bases from V and 2 from J; bases not matched to a gene: 9. The CDR3 protein is CASSRTGGFPKNIQYF. CDR3 DNA sequence: TGTGCCAGCAGTCGGACAGGAGGCTTTCCCAAAAACATTCAGTACTTC.

This clonotype was recorded many times. This chain connects TRBV12-3 or TRBV12-4 to TRBJ2-1; D is unresolved. This CDR3 is built from 13 residues. V was pared by 6 bases and J by 6 bases, with 12 bases between. The CDR3 reads CASSRHPINEQFF. CDR3 coding DNA: TGTGCCAGCAGCCGCCACCCCATCAATGAGCAGTTCTTC.

In its sample, this clonotype was seen a few times. The gene calls are TRBV13 and TRBJ1-2, with D possibly being TRBD1 (6 bases). The ends were cut back, 0 bases at V and 3 bases at J, with 11 bases in the middle. Germline V gene lookup returns CDR1 PRHDT and CDR2 FYEKMQ (reference sequence). The CDR3 sequence is 15 residues long. This CDR3 reads CASSLGQGFDYGYTF. CDR3 sequence (DNA): TGTGCCAGCAGCTTAGGCCAGGGGTTCGACTATGGCTACACCTTC.

A note on this clonotype: This sequence may be a read error, since a much larger clone differs from it by one base. Likely a read error: the CDR3 ends without its conserved phenylalanine or tryptophan. The V call is TRBV24-1, the J call TRBJ1-2; D is unclear. The CDR3 is 13 residues long. Germline assignment: CDR1 KGHDR and CDR2 SFDVKD. Trimming removed 5 bases from V and 4 bases from J, with 10 bases in between. The CDR3 reads CATSGGNAYGYTY. The CDR3 coding sequence is TGTGCCACCAGTGGCGGAAACGCCTATGGCTACACCTAC.

This clonotype has only a few counts. The genes are TRBV14 and TRBJ1-3; tentative D call: TRBD1 (6 bases). This CDR3 has 18 residues. Germline CDR1 SGHDN, CDR2 FVKESK. The V end was cut by 1 base, the J end by 2 bases, with 18 bases between. CDR3 amino acids: CASSQGEFGGEAGNTIYF. The CDR3 nucleotides read TGTGCCAGCAGCCAAGGAGAGTTCGGGGGCGAAGCTGGAAACACCATATATTTT.

The V gene is TRBV20-1, the J gene TRBJ2-7; 7 positions match TRBD1. The CDR3 covers 16 residues. CDR1 DFQATT and CDR2 SNEGSKA come from the germline V gene (reference sequence). V dropped 4 bases and J dropped 1; count of bases not matched to a gene: 13. In DNA, the CDR3 is TGCAGTGCTAACAAACCGCGGACAGGAAAATCCTACGAGCAGTACTTC. It is translated as CSANKPRTGKSYEQYF.

The rearrangement links TRBV25-1 to TRBJ2-3; D gene ambiguous. From germline, CDR1 is MGHDK and CDR2 SYGVNS. V lost 7 bases to trimming and J lost 1 base, with 12 bases between them. The CDR3 spans 14 residues. The CDR3 loop is CASTTDGGTDTQYF. CDR3 nucleotide sequence: TGTGCCAGCACCACCGATGGGGGCACAGATACGCAGTATTTT.

The chain couples TRBV12-3 or TRBV12-4 to TRBJ2-5; TRBD1 might be the D (6 bases). V was trimmed by 6 bases and J by 6 bases, leaving 17 bases between them. The CDR3 has 14 residues. The DNA for the CDR3 is TGTGCCAGCAGCACGACAGGCGGCGGACAGACCCAGTACTTC. Its translation is CASSTTGGGQTQYF.

The chain employs TRBV29-1 and TRBJ1-5; unclear D gene. Germline-derived CDR1 and CDR2 are SQVTM and ANQGSEA. The CDR3 has 15 amino acids. Between the trimmed V and J ends, which lost 0 bases and 4 bases, there was a span of 13 bases. The CDR3 spells CSVEEVRWANQPQHF. Written as DNA, the CDR3 is TGCAGCGTTGAAGAGGTCCGTTGGGCAAATCAGCCCCAGCATTTT.

The chain combines TRBV7-9 with TRBJ2-1; D is undetermined. The length of the CDR3 is 15 residues. V dropped 5 bases and J dropped 13 bases, with 24 bases sitting between them. The germline V gene has CDR1 SEHNR and CDR2 FQNEAQ (reference sequence). The CDR3, as DNA: TGTGCCAGCAGCCTCATGGTCGGATTTCGACCAAGACAGTTCTTC. It codes for CASSLMVGFRPRQFF.

In this sample, this clonotype turned up many times. The chain has TRBV29-1 and TRBJ2-7; 10 nucleotides match TRBD2. The germline V gene has CDR1 SQVTM and CDR2 ANQGSEA. V lost 2 bases to trimming and J lost 4 bases; unmatched junction nucleotides: 2. The length of the CDR3 is 13 residues. The CDR3 bases are TGCAGCGTTGAACTAGCGGGAGTTTACGAGCAGTACTTC. It specifies CSVELAGVYEQYF.

The chain joins TRBV18 to TRBJ2-6, with D unresolved. The CDR3 sequence is 15 residues long. Germline CDR1 and CDR2: KGHSH and LQKENI. V shed 2 bases and J shed 0 bases, with 5 bases lying between them. The CDR3: CASSPSGSGANVLTF. The CDR3 DNA follows: TGTGCCAGCTCACCATCGGGCTCTGGGGCCAACGTCCTGACTTTC.

This clonotype came up a few times. The chain links TRBV21-1 to TRBJ2-1; the D segment call TRBD1 is taken from the table without a DNA check. TRBV21-1 constitutes a pseudogene. The CDR3 spans 14 residues. In nucleotides, the CDR3 is TGTGCCAGCAGCAAGGGGGACAGGGGAAATTGCCCGTTCTTC. As protein: CASSKGDRGNCPFF.

This clonotype was found once. This sequence joins TRBV20-1 and TRBJ2-1; 9 bases align to TRBD2. J lost 4 bases, V lost 2 bases, and 6 bases had no gene match. CDR1 DFQATT and CDR2 SNEGSKA come from the germline V gene (reference sequence). The CDR3 extends over 15 amino acids. The DNA for the CDR3 is TGCAGTGCTAGAAACCTAGCGGGAAGGTACAATGAGCAGTTCTTC. Residues: CSARNLAGRYNEQFF.

In this sample, this clonotype turned up many times. The rearrangement joins TRBV5-1 to TRBJ1-6; D gene uncertain. The germline CDR1 and CDR2 sequences are SGHRS and YFSETQ. V lost 0 bases to trimming and J lost 9 bases, with 10 bases between them. The CDR3 is 14 residues long. Here the CDR3 reads CASSLGSHGSPLHF. CDR3 DNA: TGCGCCAGCAGCTTGGGGAGCCACGGTTCACCCCTCCACTTT.

The chain has TRBV7-2 and TRBJ2-5; 8 nucleotides align to TRBD2. The CDR3 length is 16 residues. V dropped 7 bases and J dropped 5; count of bases not matched to a gene: 15. CDR1 is SGHTA and CDR2 is FQGNSA in the germline V gene. CDR3 coding DNA: TGTGCCAGCACCAACTCCCCGGCGGGGGGAGGGGAGACCCAGTACTTC. Protein: CASTNSPAGGGETQYF.